This entry concerns a single T cell receptor (beta chain). Its antigen specificity is not known. Per-base qualities were not stored, and no clone one base away is much larger. The data originate from a study of T cell responses to AZD1222 COVID-19 vaccine (dated by TCRdb to the early 2020s). Regarding the complete study: AZD1222 recipients with second doses at about 4 weeks or about 12 weeks were pooled, because spike-specific TCR depth and breadth did not differ between schedules. A total of under 250 trial participants underwent TCR sequencing, of whom some 200 had received two doses of AZD1222 and some 25 had received two doses of the MenACWY control vaccine. Enrollment into the trials was organized by age into subgroups of 18-55, 56-69 and 70-plus years, and those subgroups contained roughly 150, 30 and 60 TCR-sequenced participants, respectively.

The meaning of the sample's time point label: baseline before first vaccination. Vaccinee samples came from UK trials COV001 and COV002, including a single-blind randomized controlled phase 2/3 trial of AZD1222 (ChAdOx1 nCoV-19) in healthy adults. For TCRbeta chain sequencing, PBMC samples were collected from trial participants at day 0 and at day 28 after the second dose. The investigation overall reported the following: Most participants were white British and females outnumbered males, and the authors suggested that clonal diversity may have been underestimated. Spike-specific TCR breadth and depth rose significantly after two AZD1222 doses compared with day 0 and with MenACWY recipients. In the small 56-69-year group, the increase in depth fell short of significance, most likely because of low power. CD4 TCRs associated with the vaccine covered the entire spike protein, and the dominant responses were in regions 160-218 and 743-854. Conclusions about previously exposed vaccinees are limited, since just five or six AZD1222 recipients were seropositive for SARS-CoV-2 at baseline. Reportedly, almost half of the unique spike-specific TCRs recognized epitopes lying outside the regions that are mutated in the B.1.351 and B.1.1.7 variants. No day 14 peak-response samples were available, so repertoires were characterized only after the peak T cell response.

The CDR3 regions of human TCRbeta chains were subjected to immunosequencing. In the paper's pipeline: TCRs in the repertoires were matched against a reference library of SARS-CoV-2-specific TCRs that had been generated with the MIRA antigen-specificity platform. Breadth was defined as the fraction of unique TCRs that were SARS-CoV-2-associated, and depth was defined as the fraction of total T cells that were SARS-CoV-2-associated. Using the MIRA data, each spike-specific TCR was assigned both to the spike region to which the TCR was reactive and to a CD4 or CD8 class. Log10-transformed breadth and depth values were compared by one-way ANOVA with Sidak's multiple comparisons tests. TCRdb mirrors the immuneACCESS table, restricted to in-frame sequences. Some clones are absent from its copies; in checked studies, under half trace to an unresolved V gene, and the reason for the others is unknown. That table supplies the V and J calls and clone size; D and trimming were determined from the DNA. A total of about 180,000 clones appear in this sample, about nine tenths of them only once. The ten largest clones add up to 2.5% to 3% of the sample.

V sheds 4 bases and J sheds 4 bases, leaving 13 bases between their ends. Including the terminal cysteine and phenylalanine, the CDR3 comprises 14 residues. The only DNA kept is the CDR3, 42 bases in frame from the first base. Based on the germline V gene (reference sequence), the CDR1 and CDR2 sequences are SEHNR and FQNEAQ. Rearrangement joined TRBV7-9 to TRBJ1-2, with the D gene too uncertain to name. Sequenced material: peripheral blood, taken on day 0 of AZD1222 vaccination. The origin of this receptor is an adult in good health. The CDR3 here reads CASSSDPGGYGYTF. The bases read TGTGCCAGCAGCTCGGACCCAGGAGGCTATGGCTACACCTTC. Where the CDR3 stops, the reference TRBV7-9 and TRBJ1-2 genes take over; the full variable domain is DTGVSQNPRHKITKRGQNVTFRCDPISEHNRLYWYRQTLGQGPEFLTYFQNEAQLEKSRLLSDRFSAERPKGSFSTLEIQRTEQGDSAMYLCASSSDPGGYGYTFGSGTRLTVV.